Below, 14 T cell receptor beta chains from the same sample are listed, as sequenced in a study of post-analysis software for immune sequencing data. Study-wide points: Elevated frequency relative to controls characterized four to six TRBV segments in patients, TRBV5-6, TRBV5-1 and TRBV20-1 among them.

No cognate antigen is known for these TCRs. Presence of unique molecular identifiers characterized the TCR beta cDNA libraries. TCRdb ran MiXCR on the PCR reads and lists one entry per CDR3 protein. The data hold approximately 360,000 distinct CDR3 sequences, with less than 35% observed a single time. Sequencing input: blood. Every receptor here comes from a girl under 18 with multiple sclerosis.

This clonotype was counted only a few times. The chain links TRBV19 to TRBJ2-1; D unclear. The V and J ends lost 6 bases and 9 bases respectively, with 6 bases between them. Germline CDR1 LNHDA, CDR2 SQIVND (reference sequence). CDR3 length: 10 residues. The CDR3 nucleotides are TGTGCCAGTAGCGGCTTTGAGCAGTTCTTC. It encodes CASSGFEQFF.

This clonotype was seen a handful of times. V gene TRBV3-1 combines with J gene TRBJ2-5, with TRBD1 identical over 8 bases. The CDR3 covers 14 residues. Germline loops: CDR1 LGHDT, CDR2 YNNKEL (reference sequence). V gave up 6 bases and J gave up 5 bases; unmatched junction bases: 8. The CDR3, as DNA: TGTGCCAGCAGTCATAAGACAGGGGCTGAGACCCAGTACTTC. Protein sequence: CASSHKTGAETQYF.

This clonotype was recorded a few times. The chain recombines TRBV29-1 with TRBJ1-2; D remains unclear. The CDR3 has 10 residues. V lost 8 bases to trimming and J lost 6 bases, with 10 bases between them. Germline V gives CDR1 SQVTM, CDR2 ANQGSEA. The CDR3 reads CSTLYDGYTF. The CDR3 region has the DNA TGCAGCACCCTCTACGATGGCTACACCTTC. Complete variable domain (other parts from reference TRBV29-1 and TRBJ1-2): SAVISQKPSRDICQRGTSLTIQCQVDSQVTMMFWYRQQPGQSLTLIATANQGSEATYESGFVIDKFPISRPNLTFSTLTVSNMSPEDSSIYLCSTLYDGYTFGSGTRLTVV.

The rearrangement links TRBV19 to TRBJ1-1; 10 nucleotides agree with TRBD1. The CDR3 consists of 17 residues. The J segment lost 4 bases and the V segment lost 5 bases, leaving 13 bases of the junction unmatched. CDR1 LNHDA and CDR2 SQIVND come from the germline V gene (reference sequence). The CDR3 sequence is CASSLSPGTGVGTEAFF. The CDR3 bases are TGTGCCAGTAGTTTAAGTCCCGGGACAGGGGTGGGCACTGAAGCTTTCTTT.

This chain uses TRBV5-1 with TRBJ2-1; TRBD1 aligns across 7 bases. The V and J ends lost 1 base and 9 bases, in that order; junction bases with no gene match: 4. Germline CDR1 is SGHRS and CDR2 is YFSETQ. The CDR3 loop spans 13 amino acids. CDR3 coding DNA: TGCGCCAGCAGCTTGAACTGGGACAGTGAGCAGTTCTTC. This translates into CASSLNWDSEQFF. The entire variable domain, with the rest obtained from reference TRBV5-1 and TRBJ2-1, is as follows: KAGVTQTPRYLIKTRGQQVTLSCSPISGHRSVSWYQQTPGQGLQFLFEYFSETQRNKGNFPGRFSGRQFSNSRSEMNVSTLELGDSALYLCASSLNWDSEQFFGPGTRLTVL.

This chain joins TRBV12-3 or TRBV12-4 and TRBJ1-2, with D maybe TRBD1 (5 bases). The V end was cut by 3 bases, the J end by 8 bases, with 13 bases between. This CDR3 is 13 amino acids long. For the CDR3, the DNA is TGTGCCAGCAGTTTCAGAGACGGGACCGGCTACACCTTC. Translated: CASSFRDGTGYTF.

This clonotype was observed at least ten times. DNA of the CDR3: TGTGCCAGCAGCTTACAGGGGGAAAATTCACCCCTCCACTTT. Protein sequence: CASSLQGENSPLHF. The chain joins TRBV7-3 to TRBJ1-6, with 7 bases fitting TRBD1. The CDR3 has 14 residues. The V and J ends lost 2 bases and 7 bases, in that order; junction bases with no gene match: 2. CDR1 is SGHTA, CDR2 FQGTGA, per germline.

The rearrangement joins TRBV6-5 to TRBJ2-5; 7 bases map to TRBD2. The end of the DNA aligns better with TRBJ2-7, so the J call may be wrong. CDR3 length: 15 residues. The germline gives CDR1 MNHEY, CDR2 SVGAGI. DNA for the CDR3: TGTGCCAGCAGCCGTACAAGGACGGGAGGCTACGAGCAGTACTTC. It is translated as CASSRTRTGGYEQYF.

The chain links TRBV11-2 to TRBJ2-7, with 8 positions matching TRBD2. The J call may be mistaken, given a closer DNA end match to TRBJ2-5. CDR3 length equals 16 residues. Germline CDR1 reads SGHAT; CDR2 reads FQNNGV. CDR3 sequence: CASTTGVSGMEETQYF. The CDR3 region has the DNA TGTGCCAGCACCACGGGGGTTAGCGGGATGGAAGAGACCCAGTACTTC.

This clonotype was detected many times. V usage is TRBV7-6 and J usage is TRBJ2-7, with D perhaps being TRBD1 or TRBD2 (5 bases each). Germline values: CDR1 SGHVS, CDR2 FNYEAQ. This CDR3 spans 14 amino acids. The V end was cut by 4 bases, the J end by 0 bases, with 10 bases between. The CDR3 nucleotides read TGTGCCAGCAGCTCGAGTGGGGGCTCCTACGAGCAGTACTTC. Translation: CASSSSGGSYEQYF.

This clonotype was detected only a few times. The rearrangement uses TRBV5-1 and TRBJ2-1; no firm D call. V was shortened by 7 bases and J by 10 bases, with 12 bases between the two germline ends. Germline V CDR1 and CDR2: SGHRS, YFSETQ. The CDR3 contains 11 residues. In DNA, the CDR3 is TGCGCCAGCTCTGATGGACCAGAGCAGTTCTTC. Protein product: CASSDGPEQFF.

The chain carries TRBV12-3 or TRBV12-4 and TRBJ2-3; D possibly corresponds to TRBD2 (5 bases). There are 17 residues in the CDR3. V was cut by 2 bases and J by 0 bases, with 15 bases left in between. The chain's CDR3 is CASSLPLRLMSTDTQYF. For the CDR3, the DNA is TGTGCCAGCAGTTTACCTCTCCGACTAATGAGCACAGATACGCAGTATTTT.

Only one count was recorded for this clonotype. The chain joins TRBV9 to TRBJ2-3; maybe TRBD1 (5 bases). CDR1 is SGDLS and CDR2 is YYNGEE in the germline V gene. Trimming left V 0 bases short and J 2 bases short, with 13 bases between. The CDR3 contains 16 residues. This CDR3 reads CASSVGGGASTDTQYF. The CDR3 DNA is TGTGCCAGCAGCGTAGGGGGCGGTGCTTCCACAGATACGCAGTATTTT.

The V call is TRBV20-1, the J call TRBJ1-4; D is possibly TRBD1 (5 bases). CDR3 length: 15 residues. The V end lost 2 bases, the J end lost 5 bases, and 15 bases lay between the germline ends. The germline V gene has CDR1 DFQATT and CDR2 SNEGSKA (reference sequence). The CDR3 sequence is CSARSTWDRNEKLFF. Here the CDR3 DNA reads TGCAGTGCTAGATCTACATGGGACCGAAATGAAAAACTGTTTTTT.